Below are 18 T cell receptor beta chains sequenced from a single sample in a study of a mutant IDH1 vaccine in newly diagnosed glioma. Indicated time point: week 47, end of study. One vaccine dose held 300 ug of mutant IDH1 20-mer peptide and came with topical imiquimod. The table came from immunoSEQ multiplex PCR; TCRdb's copy has only in-frame clones and leaves some out. This sample yields around 84,000 clones, of which 81% are seen a single time; more than 4.5% belongs to the top ten. These receptors have no identified antigens. The specimen comprised PBMCs, sampled from a glioma patient whose treatment included an IDH1 peptide vaccine. The source of these receptors is a man aged 35 to 55 with glioma.

The chain carries TRBV19 and TRBJ1-4; D is undetermined. The V gene's germline CDR1 is LNHDA and CDR2 SQIVND (reference sequence). The CDR3 contains 14 residues. The germline V and J ends were trimmed by 4 bases and 5 bases, with 11 bases remaining between them. CDR3 sequence reads: CASSNSARNEKLFF. Here the CDR3 DNA reads TGTGCCAGTAGTAATTCAGCAAGGAATGAAAAACTGTTTTTT.

This rearrangement joins TRBV7-2 to TRBJ1-3, with D perhaps matching TRBD1 (5 bases). Looked up from germline, CDR1 is SGHTA and CDR2 is FQGNSA. The V end lost 5 bases, the J end lost 1 base, and 9 bases lay between the germline ends. The CDR3 has 14 residues. CDR3 region: CASSPGLSGNTIYF. CDR3 in DNA: TGTGCCAGCAGCCCAGGGTTATCTGGAAACACCATATATTTT.

V is TRBV4-1 and J is TRBJ2-3; D unresolved. Germline-derived CDR1 and CDR2 are MGHRA and YSYEKL. The CDR3 spans 19 residues. V lost 0 bases to trimming and J lost 0 bases, with 19 bases between them. CDR3 amino acids: CASSQDRVPGGTSTDTQYF. The CDR3 bases are TGCGCCAGCAGCCAAGATCGGGTGCCGGGCGGCACTAGCACAGATACGCAGTATTTT.

The chain couples TRBV5-1 to TRBJ2-1; D gene ambiguous. Germline values: CDR1 SGHRS, CDR2 YFSETQ. The V end lost 0 bases, the J end lost 0 bases, and 7 bases lay between the germline ends. CDR3 length equals 15 residues. The CDR3 loop reads CASSLDRSSYNEQFF. DNA of the CDR3: TGCGCCAGCAGCTTGGACAGAAGCTCCTACAATGAGCAGTTCTTC.

The chain employs TRBV18 and TRBJ1-4; 7 bases agree with TRBD1. CDR3 length equals 18 residues. After removal of 4 bases from V and 0 bases from J, the junction contained 11 bases not matched to a gene. Per germline, CDR1 KGHSH and CDR2 LQKENI. CDR3 in amino acids: CASSRGKGAPATNEKLFF. The CDR3 DNA follows: TGTGCCAGCTCACGAGGGAAGGGGGCGCCGGCAACTAATGAAAAACTGTTTTTT.

The chain recombines TRBV28 with TRBJ2-7; 7 bases are a match to TRBD1. Trimming took 2 bases from V and 9 from J; bases not matched to a gene: 10. Germline V gene sequence: CDR1 MDHEN, CDR2 SYDVKM. The CDR3 is 14 amino acids. The CDR3 is CASSLEDREGVQYF. In nucleotides, the CDR3 is TGTGCCAGCAGTTTAGAAGACAGGGAAGGGGTGCAGTACTTC.

V is TRBV4-3 and J is TRBJ2-5; 9 bases agree with TRBD2. The J call is doubtful: the DNA matches TRBJ2-7 better. Germline V gene lookup returns CDR1 LGHNA and CDR2 YSLEER. CDR3 size: 15 residues. CDR3: CASSQDLREGREQYF. Here the CDR3 DNA reads TGCGCCAGCAGCCAAGATTTGCGGGAGGGCCGCGAGCAGTACTTC.

The chain recombines TRBV7-9 with TRBJ1-4; D is possibly TRBD1 (6 bases). The length of the CDR3 is 16 residues. Germline loops: CDR1 SEHNR, CDR2 FQNEAQ (reference sequence). Trimming removed 5 bases at V and 6 bases at J, with 19 bases between. The CDR3 region has the DNA TGTGCCAGCAGCCTACGTCCCCGGGACATCCATGAAAAACTGTTTTTT. Protein sequence: CASSLRPRDIHEKLFF.

The chain has TRBV5-1 and TRBJ2-7; 9 bases line up with TRBD2. CDR3 length: 15 residues. With V trimmed by 4 bases and J by 3 bases, 8 bases remained unmatched. The germline gives CDR1 SGHRS, CDR2 YFSETQ. CDR3 DNA sequence: TGCGCCAGCAGCCCCCTTCGACTAGCGGTCTACGAGCAGTACTTC. It encodes CASSPLRLAVYEQYF.

The chain carries TRBV5-1 and TRBJ2-5, with 11 positions matching TRBD1. The CDR3 totals 16 residues. Trimming took 7 bases from V and 1 from J; bases not matched to a gene: 9. Germline V lookup: CDR1 SGHRS, CDR2 YFSETQ. CDR3 amino acids: CASQEGTGGFQETQYF. CDR3 nucleotides: TGCGCCAGCCAAGAAGGGACAGGGGGTTTCCAAGAGACCCAGTACTTC. Complete variable domain (other parts from reference TRBV5-1 and TRBJ2-5): KAGVTQTPRYLIKTRGQQVTLSCSPISGHRSVSWYQQTPGQGLQFLFEYFSETQRNKGNFPGRFSGRQFSNSRSEMNVSTLELGDSALYLCASQEGTGGFQETQYFGPGTRLLVL.

This clone was observed a handful of times. The V and J genes are TRBV5-6 and TRBJ1-1; D unclear. Germline CDR1 SGHDT, CDR2 YYEEEE. The CDR3 spans 13 residues. V lost 1 base and J lost 3, with 7 bases in between. The CDR3 here is CASSLLGYTEAFF. The CDR3 coding sequence is TGTGCCAGCAGCTTGCTGGGTTACACTGAAGCTTTCTTT.

The rearrangement joins TRBV5-6 to TRBJ2-1; 8 positions match TRBD2. Losses at the gene ends were 1 base for V and 3 bases for J; bases not matched to a gene: 9. The germline V gene has CDR1 SGHDT and CDR2 YYEEEE. CDR3 length: 17 residues. The CDR3 reads CASSLLTSGTSYNEQFF. CDR3 sequence (DNA): TGTGCCAGCAGCTTGCTTACTTCCGGGACTAGCTACAATGAGCAGTTCTTC.

The chain carries TRBV5-5 and TRBJ2-5; TRBD1 or TRBD2 may be the D gene (5 bases each). Germline V gives CDR1 SGHKS, CDR2 YYEKEE (reference sequence). V was clipped by 3 bases and J by 3 bases, with 12 bases between them. The CDR3 spans 14 residues. For the CDR3, the DNA is TGTGCCAGCAGCTCTACCGGGACGAAAGAGACCCAGTACTTC. Translation gives CASSSTGTKETQYF.

V usage is TRBV18 and J usage is TRBJ1-5, with TRBD1 matching over 7 bases. The CDR3 is 16 amino acids. The germline CDR1 and CDR2 sequences are KGHSH and LQKENI. V shed 3 bases and J 6 bases; nucleotides not matched to a gene: 11. The CDR3 is CASSPLRQGRGQPQHF. CDR3 nucleotide sequence: TGTGCCAGCTCACCCCTAAGACAGGGTCGGGGTCAGCCCCAGCATTTT.

The chain recombines TRBV28 with TRBJ2-5; 9 positions match TRBD2. CDR3 length: 16 residues. Germline values: CDR1 MDHEN, CDR2 SYDVKM. V shed 8 bases, J shed 5 bases, and the junction held 15 bases outside the gene matches. DNA of the CDR3: TGTGCCAGCCTGCCGGTAGCGGGAGTATTATGGGAGACCCAGTACTTC. Translation gives CASLPVAGVLWETQYF.

The rearrangement links TRBV5-6 to TRBJ1-6, with D possibly TRBD1 on 5 matching bases. Germline-derived CDR1 and CDR2 are SGHDT and YYEEEE. CDR3 length equals 13 residues. The germline V and J ends were trimmed by 2 bases and 11 bases, with 11 bases remaining between them. The CDR3 coding sequence is TGTGCCAGCAGCTTCGAGGGGCGCACACCCCTCCACTTT. Translated: CASSFEGRTPLHF.

J is TRBJ1-1 and V is TRBV6-5, with no clear D. Trimming left V 4 bases short and J 1 base short, with 4 bases between. From germline, CDR1 is MNHEY and CDR2 SVGAGI. This CDR3 is built from 12 residues. The DNA for the CDR3 is TGTGCCAGCAGTTTCAGGAACACTGAAGCTTTCTTT. Translation gives CASSFRNTEAFF.

The J gene is TRBJ2-7, the V gene TRBV5-4, with TRBD1 as a possible D gene (6 bases). V was cut by 4 bases and J by 2 bases, with 19 bases left in between. Germline CDR1 is SGHNT and CDR2 is YYREEE (reference sequence). This CDR3 is 16 amino acids long. Here the CDR3 DNA reads TGTGCCAGCAGCAAACCAGGGGCTCAAGGAGCCTACGAGCAGTACTTC. Protein product: CASSKPGAQGAYEQYF. Full variable domain (rest looked up from reference TRBV5-4 and TRBJ2-7): ETGVTQSPTHLIKTRGQQVTLRCSSQSGHNTVSWYQQALGQGPQFIFQYYREEENGRGNFPPRFSGLQFPNYSSELNVNALELDDSALYLCASSKPGAQGAYEQYFGPGTRLTVT.